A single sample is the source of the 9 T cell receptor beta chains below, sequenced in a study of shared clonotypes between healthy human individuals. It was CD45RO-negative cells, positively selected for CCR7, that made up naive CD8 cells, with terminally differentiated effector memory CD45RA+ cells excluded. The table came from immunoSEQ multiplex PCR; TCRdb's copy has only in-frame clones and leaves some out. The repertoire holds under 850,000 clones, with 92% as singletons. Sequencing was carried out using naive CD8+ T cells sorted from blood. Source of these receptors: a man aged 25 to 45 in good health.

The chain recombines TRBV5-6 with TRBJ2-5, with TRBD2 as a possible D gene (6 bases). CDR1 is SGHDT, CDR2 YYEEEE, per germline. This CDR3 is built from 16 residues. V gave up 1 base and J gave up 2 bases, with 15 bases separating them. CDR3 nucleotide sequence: TGTGCCAGCAGCTTGAGGTCGGAGGGGTTTCAAGAGACCCAGTACTTC. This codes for CASSLRSEGFQETQYF.

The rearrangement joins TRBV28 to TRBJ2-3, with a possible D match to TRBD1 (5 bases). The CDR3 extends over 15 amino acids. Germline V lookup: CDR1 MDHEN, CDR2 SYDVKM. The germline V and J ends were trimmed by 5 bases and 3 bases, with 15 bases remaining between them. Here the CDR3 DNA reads TGTGCCAGCAGTCCTCTCTCGACAGAGACAGATACGCAGTATTTT. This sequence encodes CASSPLSTETDTQYF.

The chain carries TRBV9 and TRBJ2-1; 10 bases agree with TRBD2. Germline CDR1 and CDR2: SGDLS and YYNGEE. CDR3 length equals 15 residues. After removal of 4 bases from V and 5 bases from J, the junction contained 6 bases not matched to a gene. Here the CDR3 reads CASSLGLADDNEQFF. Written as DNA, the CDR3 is TGTGCCAGCAGCCTCGGACTAGCGGATGACAATGAGCAGTTCTTC.

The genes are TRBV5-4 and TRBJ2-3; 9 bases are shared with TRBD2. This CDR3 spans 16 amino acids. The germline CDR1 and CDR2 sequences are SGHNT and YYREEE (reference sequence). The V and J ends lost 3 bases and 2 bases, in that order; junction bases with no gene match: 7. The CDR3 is CASSSRLAEDTDTQYF. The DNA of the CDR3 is TGTGCCAGCAGCTCGAGACTAGCGGAGGACACAGATACGCAGTATTTT.

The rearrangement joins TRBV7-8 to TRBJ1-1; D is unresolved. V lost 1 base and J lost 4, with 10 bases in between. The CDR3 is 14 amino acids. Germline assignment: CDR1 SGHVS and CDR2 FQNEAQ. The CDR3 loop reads CASSLGRVATEAFF. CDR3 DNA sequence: TGTGCCAGCAGCTTAGGAAGGGTGGCCACTGAAGCTTTCTTT. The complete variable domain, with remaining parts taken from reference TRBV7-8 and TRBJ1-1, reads GAGVSQSPRYKVAKRGQDVALRCDPISGHVSLFWYQQALGQGPEFLTYFQNEAQLDKSGLPSDRFFAERPEGSVSTLKIQRTQQEDSAVYLCASSLGRVATEAFFGQGTRLTVV.

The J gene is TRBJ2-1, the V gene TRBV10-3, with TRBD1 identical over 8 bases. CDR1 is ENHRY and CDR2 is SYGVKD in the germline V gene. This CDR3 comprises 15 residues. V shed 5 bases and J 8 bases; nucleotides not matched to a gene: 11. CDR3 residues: CAISMTGASGDEQFF. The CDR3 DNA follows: TGTGCCATCAGTATGACAGGGGCTTCTGGGGATGAGCAGTTCTTC.

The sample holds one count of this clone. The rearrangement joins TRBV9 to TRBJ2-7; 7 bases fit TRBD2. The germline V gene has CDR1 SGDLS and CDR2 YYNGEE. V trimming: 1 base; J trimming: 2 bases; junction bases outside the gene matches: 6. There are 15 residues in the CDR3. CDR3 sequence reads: CASSVYGGTTYEQYF. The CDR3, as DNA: TGTGCCAGCAGCGTATATGGGGGGACTACCTACGAGCAGTACTTC.

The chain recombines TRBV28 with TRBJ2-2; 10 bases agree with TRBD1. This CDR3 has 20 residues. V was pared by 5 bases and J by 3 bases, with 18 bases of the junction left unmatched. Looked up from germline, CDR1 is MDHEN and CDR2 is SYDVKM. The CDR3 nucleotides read TGTGCCAGCAGTCCCGTTCCCGGGACAGGGGCTGAACTGGACACCGGGGAGCTGTTTTTT. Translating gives CASSPVPGTGAELDTGELFF.

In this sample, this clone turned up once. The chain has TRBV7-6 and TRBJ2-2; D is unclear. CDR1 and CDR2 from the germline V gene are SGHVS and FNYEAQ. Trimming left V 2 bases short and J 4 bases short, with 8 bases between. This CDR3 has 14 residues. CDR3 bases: TGTGCCAGCAGCTTAATAGCCGCCACCGGGGAGCTGTTTTTT. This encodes CASSLIAATGELFF.